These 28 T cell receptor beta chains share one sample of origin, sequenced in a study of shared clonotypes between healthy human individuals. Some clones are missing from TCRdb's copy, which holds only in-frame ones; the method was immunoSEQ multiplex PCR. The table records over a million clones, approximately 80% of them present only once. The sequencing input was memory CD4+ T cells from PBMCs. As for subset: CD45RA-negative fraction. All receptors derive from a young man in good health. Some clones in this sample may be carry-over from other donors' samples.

CDR3 DNA: TGTGCCAGTAAAGGGCTTTGGGGAGGGGGCGAAGAAACTGAAGCTTTCTTT. Translation: CASKGLWGGGEETEAFF. The chain is built from TRBV19 and TRBJ1-1; 7 bases are shared with TRBD1. CDR3 length: 17 residues. V was pared by 7 bases and J by 5 bases, with 19 bases of the junction left unmatched. CDR1 and CDR2 from the germline V gene are LNHDA and SQIVND (reference sequence).

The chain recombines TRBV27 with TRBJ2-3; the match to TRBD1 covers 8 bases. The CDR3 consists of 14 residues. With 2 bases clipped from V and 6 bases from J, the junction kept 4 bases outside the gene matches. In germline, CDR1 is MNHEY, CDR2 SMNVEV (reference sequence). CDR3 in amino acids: CASSLEDREDTQYF. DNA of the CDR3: TGTGCCAGCAGTTTAGAGGACAGGGAGGATACGCAGTATTTT.

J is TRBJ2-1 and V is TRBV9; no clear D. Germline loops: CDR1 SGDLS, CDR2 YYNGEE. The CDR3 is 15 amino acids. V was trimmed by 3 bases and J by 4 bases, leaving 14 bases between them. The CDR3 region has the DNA TGTGCCAGCAGCGCAGATGGGGATTTTTACAATGAGCAGTTCTTC. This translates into CASSADGDFYNEQFF.

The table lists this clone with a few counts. Written as DNA, the CDR3 is TGCGCCAGCAGCTTACTCCCAAGGACCGGCGAGACCCAGTACTTC. Its protein is CASSLLPRTGETQYF. The chain uses TRBV5-1 and TRBJ2-5; D is undetermined. The CDR3 consists of 15 residues. Germline V gives CDR1 SGHRS, CDR2 YFSETQ. V was pared by 2 bases and J by 5 bases, with 16 bases between.

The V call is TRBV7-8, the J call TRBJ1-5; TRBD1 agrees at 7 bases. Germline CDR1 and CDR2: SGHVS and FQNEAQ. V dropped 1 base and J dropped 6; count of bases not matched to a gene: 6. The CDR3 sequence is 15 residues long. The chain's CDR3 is CASSLGVQGRQPQHF. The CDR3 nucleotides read TGTGCCAGCAGCTTAGGGGTACAGGGGCGTCAGCCCCAGCATTTT.

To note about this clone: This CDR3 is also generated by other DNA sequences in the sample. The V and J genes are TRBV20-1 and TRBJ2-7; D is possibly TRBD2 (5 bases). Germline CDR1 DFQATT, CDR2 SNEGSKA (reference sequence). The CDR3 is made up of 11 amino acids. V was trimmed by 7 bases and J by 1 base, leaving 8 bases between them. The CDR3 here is CSGGKSYEQYF. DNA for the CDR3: TGCAGTGGAGGGAAGTCCTACGAGCAGTACTTC.

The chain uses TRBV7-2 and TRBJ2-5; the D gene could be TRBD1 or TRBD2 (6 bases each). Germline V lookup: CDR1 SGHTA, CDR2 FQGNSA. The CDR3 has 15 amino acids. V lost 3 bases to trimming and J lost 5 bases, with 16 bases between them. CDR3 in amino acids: CASSLRRRGAETQYF. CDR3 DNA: TGTGCCAGCAGCTTGAGGAGGAGGGGGGCGGAGACCCAGTACTTC.

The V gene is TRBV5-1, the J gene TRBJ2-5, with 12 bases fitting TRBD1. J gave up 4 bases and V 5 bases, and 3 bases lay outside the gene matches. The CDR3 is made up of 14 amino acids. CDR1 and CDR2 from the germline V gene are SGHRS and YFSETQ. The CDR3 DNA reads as TGCGCCAGCAGGGGACAGGGGGCTTCAGAGACCCAGTACTTC. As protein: CASRGQGASETQYF.

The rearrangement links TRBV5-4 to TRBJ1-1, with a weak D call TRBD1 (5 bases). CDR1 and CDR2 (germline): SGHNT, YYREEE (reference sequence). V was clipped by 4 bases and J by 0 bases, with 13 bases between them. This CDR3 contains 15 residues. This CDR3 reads CASSPPGAMNTEAFF. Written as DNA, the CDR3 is TGTGCCAGCAGCCCGCCCGGGGCCATGAACACTGAAGCTTTCTTT.

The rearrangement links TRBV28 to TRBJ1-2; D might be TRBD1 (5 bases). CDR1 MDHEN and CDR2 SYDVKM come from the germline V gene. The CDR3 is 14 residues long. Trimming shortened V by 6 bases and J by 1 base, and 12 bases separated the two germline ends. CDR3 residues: CASRRRGLNYGYTF. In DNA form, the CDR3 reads TGTGCCAGCAGGAGAAGGGGACTTAACTATGGCTACACCTTC.

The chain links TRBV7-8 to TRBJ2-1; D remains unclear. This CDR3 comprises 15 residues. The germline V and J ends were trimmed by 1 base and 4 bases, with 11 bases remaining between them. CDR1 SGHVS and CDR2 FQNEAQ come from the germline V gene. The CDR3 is CASSLEWVGYNEQFF. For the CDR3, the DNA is TGTGCCAGCAGCTTAGAGTGGGTGGGGTACAATGAGCAGTTCTTC.

The CDR3 DNA is TGTGCCAGCTCACCCGGGACCTCGGGCGTTGGGACCCAGTACTTC. Residues: CASSPGTSGVGTQYF. V gene TRBV18 combines with J gene TRBJ2-5; D might be TRBD1 or TRBD2, each matching 5 bases. The CDR3 has 15 amino acids. Germline lookup yields CDR1 KGHSH and CDR2 LQKENI. The germline V and J ends were trimmed by 3 bases and 7 bases, with 18 bases remaining between them.

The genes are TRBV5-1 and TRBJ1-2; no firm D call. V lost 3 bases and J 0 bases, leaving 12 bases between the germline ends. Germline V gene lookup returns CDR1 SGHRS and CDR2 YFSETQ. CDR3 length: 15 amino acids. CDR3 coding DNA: TGCGCCAGCAGCTCAGGAGGGCTAGCTAACTATGGCTACACCTTC. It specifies CASSSGGLANYGYTF.

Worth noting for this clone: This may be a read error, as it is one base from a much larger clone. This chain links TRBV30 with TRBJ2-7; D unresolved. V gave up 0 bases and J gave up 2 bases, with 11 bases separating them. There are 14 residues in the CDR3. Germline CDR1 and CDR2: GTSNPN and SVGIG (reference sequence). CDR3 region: CAWSVRPVAYEQYF. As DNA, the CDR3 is TGTGCCTGGAGTGTACGGCCAGTCGCCTACGAGCAGTACTTC.

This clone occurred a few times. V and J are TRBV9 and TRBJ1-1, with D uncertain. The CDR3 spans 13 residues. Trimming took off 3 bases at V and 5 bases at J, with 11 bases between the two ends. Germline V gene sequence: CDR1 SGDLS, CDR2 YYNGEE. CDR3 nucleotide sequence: TGTGCCAGCAGCGCCCGTCTAGGGACTGAAGCTTTCTTT. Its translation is CASSARLGTEAFF.

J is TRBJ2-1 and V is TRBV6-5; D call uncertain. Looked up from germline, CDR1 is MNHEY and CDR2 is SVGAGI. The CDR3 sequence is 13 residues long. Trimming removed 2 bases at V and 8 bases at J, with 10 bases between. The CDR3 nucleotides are TGTGCCAGCAGTTACGTTGCTACGCATGAGCAGTTCTTC. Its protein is CASSYVATHEQFF.

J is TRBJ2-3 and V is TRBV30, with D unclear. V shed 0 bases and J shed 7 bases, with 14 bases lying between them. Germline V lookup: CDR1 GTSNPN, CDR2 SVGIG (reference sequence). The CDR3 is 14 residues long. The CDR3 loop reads CAWSVRSRSNTQYF. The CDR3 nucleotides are TGTGCCTGGAGTGTAAGAAGCAGAAGCAATACGCAGTATTTT.

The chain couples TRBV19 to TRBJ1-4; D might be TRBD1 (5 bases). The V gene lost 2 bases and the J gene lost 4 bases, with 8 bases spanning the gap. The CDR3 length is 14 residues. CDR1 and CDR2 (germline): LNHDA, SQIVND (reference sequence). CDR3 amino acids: CASSITGYNEKLFF. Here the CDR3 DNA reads TGTGCCAGTAGTATAACAGGCTATAATGAAAAACTGTTTTTT.

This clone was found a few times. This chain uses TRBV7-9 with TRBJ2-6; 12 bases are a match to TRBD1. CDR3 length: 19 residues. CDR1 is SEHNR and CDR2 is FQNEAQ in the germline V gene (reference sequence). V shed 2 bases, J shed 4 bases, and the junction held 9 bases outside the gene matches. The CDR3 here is CASSLRGQGATPGANVLTF. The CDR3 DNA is TGTGCCAGCAGCTTACGGGGACAGGGGGCCACTCCCGGGGCCAACGTCCTGACTTTC.

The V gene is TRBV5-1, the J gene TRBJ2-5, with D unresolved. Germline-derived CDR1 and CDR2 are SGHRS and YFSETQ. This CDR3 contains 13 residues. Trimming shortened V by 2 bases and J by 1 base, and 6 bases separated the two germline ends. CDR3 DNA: TGCGCCAGCAGCTTAATAGGCCAAGAGACCCAGTACTTC. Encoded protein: CASSLIGQETQYF.

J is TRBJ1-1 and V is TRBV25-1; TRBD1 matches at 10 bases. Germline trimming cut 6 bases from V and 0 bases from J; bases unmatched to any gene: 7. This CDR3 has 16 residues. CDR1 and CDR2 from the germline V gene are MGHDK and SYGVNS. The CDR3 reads CASRPIGTGVNTEAFF. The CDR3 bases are TGTGCCAGCAGGCCTATTGGGACAGGGGTGAACACTGAAGCTTTCTTT.

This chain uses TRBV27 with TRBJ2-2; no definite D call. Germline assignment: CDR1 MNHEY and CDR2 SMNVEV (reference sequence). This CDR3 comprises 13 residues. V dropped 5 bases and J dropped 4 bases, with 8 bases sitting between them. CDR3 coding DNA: TGTGCCAGCAGTCCTCGCAGCACCGGGGAGCTGTTTTTT. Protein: CASSPRSTGELFF.

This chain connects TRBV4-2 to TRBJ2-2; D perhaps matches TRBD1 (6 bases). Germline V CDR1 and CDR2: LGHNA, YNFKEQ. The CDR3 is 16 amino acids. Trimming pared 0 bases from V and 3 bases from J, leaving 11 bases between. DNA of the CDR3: TGTGCCAGCAGCCAAGAGATCAGGGGACACACCGGGGAGCTGTTTTTT. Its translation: CASSQEIRGHTGELFF.

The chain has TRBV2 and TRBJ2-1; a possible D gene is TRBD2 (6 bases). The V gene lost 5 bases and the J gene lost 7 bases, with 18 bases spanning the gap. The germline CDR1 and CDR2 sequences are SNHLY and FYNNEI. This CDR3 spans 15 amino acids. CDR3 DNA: TGTGCCAGCAGTCAACGACTAGTGACTAGTAATGAGCAGTTCTTC. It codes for CASSQRLVTSNEQFF.

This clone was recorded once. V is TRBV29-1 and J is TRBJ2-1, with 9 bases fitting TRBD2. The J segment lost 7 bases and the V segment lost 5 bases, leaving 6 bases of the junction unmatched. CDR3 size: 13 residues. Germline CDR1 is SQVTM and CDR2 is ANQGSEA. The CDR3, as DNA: TGCAGCGTTCGCGGGACTAGCCTAAATGAGCAGTTCTTC. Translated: CSVRGTSLNEQFF.

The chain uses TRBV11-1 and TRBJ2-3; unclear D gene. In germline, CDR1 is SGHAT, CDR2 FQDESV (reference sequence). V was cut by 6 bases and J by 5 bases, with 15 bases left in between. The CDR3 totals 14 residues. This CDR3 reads CASRGLALGDTQYF. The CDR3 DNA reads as TGTGCCAGCAGGGGGTTGGCTCTTGGAGATACGCAGTATTTT.

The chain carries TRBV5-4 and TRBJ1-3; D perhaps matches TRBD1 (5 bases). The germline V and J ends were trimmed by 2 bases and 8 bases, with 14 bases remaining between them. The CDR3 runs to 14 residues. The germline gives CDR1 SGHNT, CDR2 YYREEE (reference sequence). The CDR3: CASSFGGIGDTIYF. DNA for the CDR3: TGTGCCAGCAGCTTTGGGGGGATTGGGGACACCATATATTTT.

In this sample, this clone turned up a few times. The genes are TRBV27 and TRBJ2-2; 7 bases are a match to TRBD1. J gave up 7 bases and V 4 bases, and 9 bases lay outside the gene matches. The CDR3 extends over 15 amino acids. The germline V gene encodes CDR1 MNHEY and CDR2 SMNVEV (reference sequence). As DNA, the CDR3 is TGTGCCAGCAGTTGGGGTGACAGGGCCCACGGGGAGCTGTTTTTT. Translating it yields CASSWGDRAHGELFF.